This T cell receptor (beta chain) was identified in a study of human T cells and chemical hapten exposure. Notes on the study in general: Because they had alopecia, donors may respond immunologically unlike healthy people.

CDR1 KGHSH and CDR2 LQKENI come from the germline V gene. Trimming took off 2 bases at V and 1 base at J, with 13 bases between the two ends. The CDR3 consists of 16 residues. This clonotype was seen only a few times. Its specificity is unknown. Indicated time point: pre-sensitization, week 0. Treatment reported: therapeutic diphenylcyclopropenone sensitization with weekly scalp DPC. TCRdb called the RACE reads again in MiXCR, with one record for every CDR3 protein. Among 350,000 to 400,000 distinct CDR3 sequences listed, 4% to 6% were seen once. The sequence was obtained from a woman in her 50s with alopecia areata. Some clones in this sample may be carry-over from other donors' samples. The chain employs TRBV18 and TRBJ2-3, with D maybe TRBD2 (5 bases). Material: whole blood, obtained in connection with sensitization to the hapten diphenylcyclopropenone (DPC). The CDR3 reads CASSPIRGPGTDTQYF. Here the CDR3 DNA reads TGTGCCAGCTCACCAATCCGCGGGCCTGGCACAGATACGCAGTATTTT.